This T cell receptor beta chain was recovered during a study of cytomegalovirus exposure and HLA in healthy donors. Study-level background: Among about 380 genotyped donors, around 82% fell in the Caucasian-associated ancestry cluster. Study-wide points: The study designated 164 TCR beta chains cytomegalovirus-associated.

The V and J ends lost 1 base and 4 bases respectively, with 7 bases between them. This CDR3 region has 14 residues. Germline V lookup: CDR1 SGHAT, CDR2 FQNNGV. The PCR had 60 Vbeta and 13 Jbeta primers. Produced via immunoSEQ multiplex PCR; TCRdb's table is partial and in-frame only. The table shows some 170,000 clones, with approximately 80% occurring only once. Remarks on this clone: Its antigen is as yet unknown.

This sequence was found in a man aged 25-45 years in good health and CMV-seropositive. The sample comprised PBMCs. V gene TRBV11-2 combines with J gene TRBJ1-4; no clear D. DNA for the CDR3: TGTGCCAGCAGCTTAGGCGGTTATAATGAAAAACTGTTTTTT. Its translation is CASSLGGYNEKLFF.